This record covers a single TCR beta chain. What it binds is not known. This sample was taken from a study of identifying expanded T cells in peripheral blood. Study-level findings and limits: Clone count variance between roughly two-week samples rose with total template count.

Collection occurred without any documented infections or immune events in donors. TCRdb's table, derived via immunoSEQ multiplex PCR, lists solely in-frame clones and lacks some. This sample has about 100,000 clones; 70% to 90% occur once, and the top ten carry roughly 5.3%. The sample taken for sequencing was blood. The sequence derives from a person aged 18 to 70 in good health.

The CDR3 reads CASSSRGGFNTEAFF. Here the CDR3 DNA reads TGTGCCAGCAGCTCCCGAGGGGGCTTTAACACTGAAGCTTTCTTT. The genes are TRBV6-5 and TRBJ1-1; TRBD1 aligns across 7 bases. The CDR3 is 15 amino acids. Germline V gene data show CDR1 as MNHEY and CDR2 as SVGAGI. The trim removed 6 bases at V and 2 bases at J, leaving 9 bases unmatched.